This T cell receptor (beta chain) originates from a study of T cell clonality in common variable immunodeficiency. Study-level findings and limits: Common variable immunodeficiency TCR beta sequences reportedly had fewer deletions and N-nucleotide insertions. The cause of increased CVID clonality remains unclear without subpopulation sequencing.

This clone was counted ten times or more. Its specificity is not known. Profiled with immunoSEQ multiplex PCR; TCRdb holds only in-frame clones, not every one. This sample comprises around 9,600 clones, none seen once only. Sample: peripheral blood mononuclear cells. This TCR came from a human donor with common variable immunodeficiency.

CDR3 loop: CASSLEAGGYNEQFF. CDR3 DNA, as far as it was read: TGCGCCAGCAGCTTGGAAGCGGGGGGATACAATGAG. This chain connects TRBV5-1 to TRBJ2-1; 9 bases fit TRBD2. The read halts 3 residues ahead of the CDR3 end, with the missing end drawn from the germline J gene. After removal of 0 bases from V and 4 bases from J, the junction contained 2 bases not matched to a gene. This CDR3 is 15 amino acids long. Germline CDR1 is SGHRS and CDR2 is YFSETQ.